The 17 T cell receptor beta chains presented below share a single source sample, sequenced in a study of cytomegalovirus exposure and HLA in healthy donors. Generated by immunoSEQ multiplex PCR, the TCRdb table keeps only in-frame clones and is missing some. The sample includes 300,000 to 350,000 clones, 88% of them seen just once. Input material: PBMCs. The receptor set was obtained from a man aged 25-45 years in good health and CMV-seronegative.

The chain couples TRBV4-3 to TRBJ1-6; D not resolved. Trimming left V 4 bases short and J 7 bases short, with 11 bases between. Looked up from germline, CDR1 is LGHNA and CDR2 is YSLEER. This CDR3 is 14 amino acids long. The CDR3 DNA is TGCGCCAGCAGCCCAAGTACGAGAAATTCACCCCTCCACTTT. Protein: CASSPSTRNSPLHF.

The count of this clone is one. This chain uses TRBV7-2 with TRBJ1-5, with D possibly matching TRBD1 (5 bases). The V gene's germline CDR1 is SGHTA and CDR2 FQGNSA. V was clipped by 5 bases and J by 6 bases, with 14 bases between them. The CDR3 is 14 amino acids. CDR3 in DNA: TGTGCCAGCAGCCTTGGGGGGGTGGCTCAGCCCCAGCATTTT. Amino acids: CASSLGGVAQPQHF.

The rearrangement joins TRBV7-9 to TRBJ2-1; weak D call: TRBD1 (5 bases). The CDR3 is made up of 14 amino acids. Germline V lookup: CDR1 SEHNR, CDR2 FQNEAQ (reference sequence). V lost 5 bases, J lost 0 bases, and 8 bases lay in between. The CDR3 reads CASSLDSSYNEQFF. In nucleotides, the CDR3 is TGTGCCAGCAGCCTAGACAGCTCCTACAATGAGCAGTTCTTC.

V usage is TRBV2 and J usage is TRBJ1-2; 7 bases line up with TRBD1. From germline, CDR1 is SNHLY and CDR2 FYNNEI. The CDR3 covers 15 residues. J was trimmed by 4 bases and V by 8 bases; bases with no gene match: 13. The CDR3 DNA reads as TGTGCCAGCGCCCCAGCGCCAGGGGGAAGCTATGGCTACACCTTC. Residues: CASAPAPGGSYGYTF.

Comments on this clone: The same CDR3 arises from other DNA sequences in this sample as well. The J gene is TRBJ1-5, the V gene TRBV2; 8 nucleotides align to TRBD1. Germline V gene lookup returns CDR1 SNHLY and CDR2 FYNNEI. This CDR3 has 13 residues. Trimming cost V 6 bases and J 6 bases; bases outside gene matches: 4. CDR3 region: CASRDRGGQPQHF. CDR3 coding DNA: TGTGCCAGCAGAGACAGGGGTGGTCAGCCCCAGCATTTT.

The CDR3 region has the DNA TGTGCCAGCAGTGAAGGGGTAGCGGGCGCCACCTACGAGCAGTACTTC. It is translated as CASSEGVAGATYEQYF. The V call is TRBV2, the J call TRBJ2-7, with 7 bases matching TRBD2. This CDR3 is 16 amino acids long. The ends lost 1 base at V and 2 bases at J; junction bases unmatched: 8. Per germline, CDR1 SNHLY and CDR2 FYNNEI.

The chain carries TRBV7-2 and TRBJ1-5, with 10 bases identical to TRBD1. Germline V gene sequence: CDR1 SGHTA, CDR2 FQGNSA. J was trimmed by 6 bases and V by 3 bases; bases with no gene match: 5. There are 15 residues in the CDR3. CDR3 amino acids: CASSLTGGASQPQHF. CDR3 sequence (DNA): TGTGCCAGCAGCTTGACAGGGGGCGCGAGTCAGCCCCAGCATTTT.

The chain carries TRBV6-5 and TRBJ2-7, with D tentatively TRBD2 (7 bases). V lost 7 bases, J lost 3 bases, and 16 bases lay in between. This CDR3 has 14 amino acids. Germline CDR1 MNHEY, CDR2 SVGAGI. In nucleotides, the CDR3 is TGTGCCAGCAAACCGGGGGGCAACCTCTACGAGCAGTACTTC. It specifies CASKPGGNLYEQYF.

V is TRBV2 and J is TRBJ1-5, with TRBD1 matching over 8 bases. V was pared by 6 bases and J by 11 bases, with 18 bases of the junction left unmatched. The CDR3 runs to 16 residues. Germline V gene lookup returns CDR1 SNHLY and CDR2 FYNNEI. Written as DNA, the CDR3 is TGTGCCAGCAGGCAAGGTGAAGGGACAGGCGTTCGAGCCCAGCATTTT. Protein sequence: CASRQGEGTGVRAQHF. The full variable domain, its missing parts supplied by reference TRBV2 and TRBJ1-5, is EPEVTQTPSHQVTQMGQEVILRCVPISNHLYFYWYRQILGQKVEFLVSFYNNEISEKSEIFDDQFSVERPDGSNFTLKIRSTKLEDSAMYFCASRQGEGTGVRAQHFGDGTRLSIL.

The chain's CDR3 is CASSLAHSLVNTEAFF. CDR3 nucleotide sequence: TGTGCCAGCAGCTTAGCTCACAGTCTCGTGAACACTGAAGCTTTCTTT. This chain uses TRBV7-8 with TRBJ1-1; unclear D gene. The CDR3 runs to 16 residues. V lost 0 bases, J lost 0 bases, and 11 bases lay in between. The V gene's germline CDR1 is SGHVS and CDR2 FQNEAQ.

This chain connects TRBV28 to TRBJ2-5; 9 nucleotides line up with TRBD2. Germline values: CDR1 MDHEN, CDR2 SYDVKM. The CDR3 runs to 15 residues. The ends lost 5 bases at V and 8 bases at J; junction bases unmatched: 12. CDR3 DNA: TGTGCCAGCAGTCCTGGGGCTAGCGGGGACAGAACCCAGTACTTC. Translation: CASSPGASGDRTQYF.

This clone was recorded once. This chain connects TRBV9 to TRBJ2-1, with D possibly matching TRBD2 (6 bases). This CDR3 region has 13 residues. Germline V gene sequence: CDR1 SGDLS, CDR2 YYNGEE. V lost 7 bases and J 9 bases, leaving 17 bases between the germline ends. In DNA form, the CDR3 reads TGTGCCAGCTCCTCCCCTAGCGTTGGTGAGCAGTTCTTC. Translated: CASSSPSVGEQFF.

The V and J genes are TRBV15 and TRBJ1-5, with 8 bases fitting TRBD1. CDR1 is LNHNV and CDR2 is YYDKDF in the germline V gene (reference sequence). This CDR3 has 15 amino acids. The V segment lost 0 bases and the J segment 6 bases; nucleotides outside the gene matches: 4. The CDR3 region is CATSRDRGLGQPQHF. CDR3 sequence (DNA): TGTGCCACCAGCAGAGACAGGGGGCTTGGTCAGCCCCAGCATTTT.

The chain recombines TRBV14 with TRBJ2-3, with 8 nucleotides matching TRBD1. The germline gives CDR1 SGHDN, CDR2 FVKESK. V trimming: 1 base; J trimming: 2 bases; junction bases outside the gene matches: 17. The CDR3 loop spans 20 amino acids. The CDR3 DNA reads as TGTGCCAGCAGCCAAGCTTTTGTGGCAGGGGGCTTTTTTACCACAGATACGCAGTATTTT. It codes for CASSQAFVAGGFFTTDTQYF.

This rearrangement joins TRBV10-1 to TRBJ1-1; 9 bases fit TRBD1. The CDR3 is 14 amino acids. Germline V gene lookup returns CDR1 WNHNN and CDR2 SYGVQD (reference sequence). After removal of 6 bases from V and 1 base from J, the junction contained 3 bases not matched to a gene. The CDR3 nucleotides read TGCGCCAGCAGAGGACAGGGGACGAACACTGAAGCTTTCTTT. Its translation: CASRGQGTNTEAFF.

This clone was seen once. The chain couples TRBV14 to TRBJ2-5; D might be TRBD2 (6 bases). Germline CDR1 SGHDN, CDR2 FVKESK. This CDR3 contains 13 residues. V gave up 4 bases and J gave up 2 bases, with 8 bases separating them. The CDR3 is CASSRDFQETQYF. The CDR3 nucleotides are TGTGCCAGCAGCCGGGACTTTCAAGAGACCCAGTACTTC.

V gene TRBV9 combines with J gene TRBJ2-1; D possibly corresponds to TRBD2 (7 bases). The germline gives CDR1 SGDLS, CDR2 YYNGEE. Trimming removed 4 bases at V and 9 bases at J, with 14 bases between. The CDR3 length is 13 residues. CDR3 in amino acids: CASSTAGASEQFF. The CDR3 coding sequence is TGTGCCAGCAGCACCGCGGGGGCCAGTGAGCAGTTCTTC.